This is a list of T cell receptor beta chains from one sample in a study of beta chain features in type 1 diabetes. Clones were sequenced by immunoSEQ multiplex PCR, and TCRdb holds only the in-frame ones, with some missing. The sample consists of 500,000 to 700,000 clones, around 15% of them appearing once. The sequencing sample was made of naive CD4+ T cells from blood. Every receptor here comes from a man between 18 and 29 years old in good health. The CDR3 runs from the conserved cysteine through the conserved F or W. The D gene is left open where the match is weak. Rows may omit the clone size; those that give it use once, few, many or a size class.

J | V | D | size | DNA | CDR3
TRBJ1-1 | TRBV29-1 | . | . | TGCAGCGTTGTGGGGGGAGTCGCTGAAGCTTTCTTT | CSVVGGVAEAFF
TRBJ1-1 | TRBV9 | TRBD1 | . | TGTGCCAGCAGCGTAGAGTATAGGACAGGGGCGAACACTGAAGCTTTCTTT | CASSVEYRTGANTEAFF
TRBJ2-3 | TRBV7-9 | TRBD2 | few | TGTGCCAGCAGCCTAGCGGGAGCTCGGGCAGATACGCAGTATTTT | CASSLAGARADTQYF
TRBJ2-7 | TRBV18 | . | few | TGTGCCAGCTCACCAGCTCCTACAGGGATCACCTACGAGCAGTACTTC | CASSPAPTGITYEQYF
TRBJ2-3 | TRBV9 | . | . | TGTGCCAGCAGCGTAGTATCACAAGGGGATACGCAGTATTTT | CASSVVSQGDTQYF
TRBJ1-2 | TRBV7-2 | . | few | TGTGCCAGCAGCTCATCTGGGGGTGTTTTAGGCTACACCTTC | CASSSSGGVLGYTF
TRBJ1-1 | TRBV5-5 | . | few | TGTGCCAGCAGCACCGTCAAGAACACTGAAGCTTTCTTT | CASSTVKNTEAFF
TRBJ1-5 | TRBV28 | TRBD1 | . | TGTGCCAGCAGCTCTAGGGGGCAGGGGGTTTGGCCCCAGCATTTT | CASSSRGQGVWPQHF
TRBJ2-7 | TRBV5-1 | . | . | TGCGCCAGCAGCTTGGTTGGGGGTAGCGACGAGCAGTACTTC | CASSLVGGSDEQYF
TRBJ1-5 | TRBV15 | TRBD1 | once | TGTGCCACCAGCAGAGATTGGGACAGGGTTTATCAGCCCCAGCATTTT | CATSRDWDRVYQPQHF
TRBJ2-7 | TRBV7-2 | . | few | TGTGCCAGCAGCTTAAGGCGGGGTCATTACGAGCAGTACTTC | CASSLRRGHYEQYF
TRBJ2-7 | TRBV7-9 | . | few | TGTGCCAGCAGCTTAGTAGGGAGTGGCGCCTACGAGCAGTACTTC | CASSLVGSGAYEQYF
TRBJ1-1 | TRBV11-2 | . | . | TGTGCCAGCAGCTCGCGATACAGGTACACTGAAGCTTTCTTT | CASSSRYRYTEAFF
TRBJ2-3 | TRBV29-1 | . | . | TGCAGCGTTGACACAGGGAGAACAGATACGCAGTATTTT | CSVDTGRTDTQYF
TRBJ2-2 | TRBV14 | TRBD1 | few | TGTGCCAGCAGCCGCCAAGACAGGGGCTATCCCGGGGAGCTGTTTTTT | CASSRQDRGYPGELFF
TRBJ1-1 | TRBV25-1 | TRBD1 | . | TGTGCCAGCTACCCACAGGGGAGGGGTGTCGGGGCTTTCTTT | CASYPQGRGVGAFF
TRBJ1-2 | TRBV9 | . | few | TGTGCCAGCAGCGTAGGGAGTGGCTACACCTTC | CASSVGSGYTF
TRBJ2-1 | TRBV7-9 | . | few | TGTGCCAGCAGCCGCGGGCCGGGGGCGCTGTTCTTC | CASSRGPGALFF
TRBJ2-7 | TRBV13 | TRBD1 | few | TGTGCCAGCAGAAAGACAGGGGCCCGCTACGAGCAGTACTTC | CASRKTGARYEQYF
TRBJ2-7 | TRBV28 | . | once | TGTGCCAGCAGTTTAACACCGGGTACCTACGAGCAGTACTTC | CASSLTPGTYEQYF
TRBJ1-1 | TRBV6-5 | TRBD1 | . | TGTGCCAGCAGTCGGACAGGGAACACTGAAGCTTTCTTT | CASSRTGNTEAFF
TRBJ2-5 | TRBV7-2 | TRBD2 | . | TGTGCCAGCAGCTTAGCGCCGGTAGCGGGACAAGAGACCCAGTACTTC | CASSLAPVAGQETQYF
TRBJ2-5 | TRBV9 | . | . | TGTGCCAGCAGCGTAACCCCCTCAACTGGCGACCGGGGGACCCAGTACTTC | CASSVTPSTGDRGTQYF
TRBJ1-1 | TRBV5-1 | . | . | TGCGCCAGCAGCTTGGAAGGAGGGGCGAGGAACACTGAAGCTTTCTTT | CASSLEGGARNTEAFF